Listed below are T cell receptor beta chains from one sample, sequenced in a study of lung T cells in sarcoidosis with Löfgren's syndrome. TCRdb re-derived calls from the reads in MiXCR, one entry per CDR3 protein. The sample holds about 19,000 distinct CDR3 sequences, around a fifth seen once. Sequencing was done on a sample of CD4+ T cells from bronchoalveolar lavage. The source is a human donor with sarcoidosis (Löfgren's syndrome or another form), or a control subject (not recorded which). Both conserved end residues are part of each CDR3. The order of the fields is CDR3 length, V gene, J gene, clone size, D gene, CDR3 DNA, CDR3 protein. A D gene is named only where the DNA matches it firmly. A row's size may be missing; if present it is once, few, many or a size class.

length: 15; V: TRBV19; J: TRBJ2-1; size: .; D: TRBD2; DNA: TGTGCCGGTAGTATGGGGGGGGAACCCTACAATGAGCAGTTCTTC; CDR3: CAGSMGGEPYNEQFF
length: 13; V: TRBV9; J: TRBJ2-1; size: few; D: .; DNA: TGTGCCAGCAGCGTTCTAGTTAACGATGAGCAGTTCTTC; CDR3: CASSVLVNDEQFF
length: 16; V: TRBV4-3; J: TRBJ2-1; size: many; D: TRBD2; DNA: TGCGCCAGCAGCCAGATACTAGGCGGGAGTCATAATGAGCAGTTCTTC; CDR3: CASSQILGGSHNEQFF
length: 13; V: TRBV7-9; J: TRBJ2-3; size: .; D: .; DNA: TGTGCCAGCAGCTTAGCGATCGGAGGTCCGCAGTATTTT; CDR3: CASSLAIGGPQYF
length: 18; V: TRBV6-2/TRBV6-3; J: TRBJ2-3; size: medium-sized; D: .; DNA: TGTGCCAGCGAGACAGGGGGTCTCGGACTAGCGGTATCAGATACGCAGTATTTT; CDR3: CASETGGLGLAVSDTQYF
length: 13; V: TRBV14; J: TRBJ1-1; size: many; D: .; DNA: TGTGCCAGCAGCCAAGGGACGCACACTGAAGCTTTCTTT; CDR3: CASSQGTHTEAFF
length: 14; V: TRBV20-1; J: TRBJ1-5; size: medium-sized; D: .; DNA: TGCAGTGCTAGTTCAGGGTTGCGCAATCAGCCCCAGCATTTT; CDR3: CSASSGLRNQPQHF
length: 16; V: TRBV7-2; J: TRBJ2-7; size: medium-sized; D: .; DNA: TGTGCCAGCAGCTTAGCGGGAGCTTCCGGGCTTTACGAGCAGTACTTC; CDR3: CASSLAGASGLYEQYF
length: 15; V: TRBV7-2; J: TRBJ2-2; size: many; D: TRBD1; DNA: TGTGCCAGCAGAAAAACAGGGGCACTCACCGGGGAGCTGTTTTTT; CDR3: CASRKTGALTGELFF
length: 16; V: TRBV11-3; J: TRBJ2-2; size: many; D: .; DNA: TGTGCCAGCAGCTTAGGAGGCGGAACGAACACCGGGGAGCTGTTTTTT; CDR3: CASSLGGGTNTGELFF
length: 13; V: TRBV20-1; J: TRBJ2-7; size: medium-sized; D: TRBD2; DNA: TGCAGTGGACTAGCGGGAGGAGTTGGAGAGCAGTACTTC; CDR3: CSGLAGGVGEQYF
length: 11; V: TRBV29-1; J: TRBJ2-7; size: few; D: .; DNA: TGCAGCTACGGTGGGGGGTACGAGCAGTACTTC; CDR3: CSYGGGYEQYF
length: 13; V: TRBV7-3; J: TRBJ2-5; size: many; D: TRBD2; DNA: TGTGCCAGCAGCCTCTCCTCGGGGGGGACCCAGTACTTC; CDR3: CASSLSSGGTQYF
length: 15; V: TRBV7-8; J: TRBJ2-1; size: many; D: TRBD2; DNA: TGTGCCAGCAGTCGCCCCGGCGGGCGGGAGGGCGAGCAGTTCTTC; CDR3: CASSRPGGREGEQFF
length: 14; V: TRBV7-9; J: TRBJ2-1; size: .; D: .; DNA: TGTGCCAGCAGCTACCGGCAGGGGATAGGTGAGCAGTTCTTC; CDR3: CASSYRQGIGEQFF
length: 18; V: TRBV11-2; J: TRBJ2-3; size: .; D: TRBD2; DNA: TGTGCCAGCAGCTTAGATTCTCGCCTAGCGGGTAGCACAGATACGCAGTATTTT; CDR3: CASSLDSRLAGSTDTQYF
length: 14; V: TRBV10-3; J: TRBJ1-4; size: many; D: TRBD1; DNA: TGTGCCATCAGTCCGGGACAGAATAATGAAAAACTGTTTTTT; CDR3: CAISPGQNNEKLFF
length: 15; V: TRBV6-1; J: TRBJ2-5; size: many; D: TRBD2; DNA: TGTGCCAGCAGTTCCCAATGGACTAGTAGAGAGACCCAGTACTTC; CDR3: CASSSQWTSRETQYF
length: 12; V: TRBV18; J: TRBJ2-7; size: many; D: .; DNA: TGTGCCAGCTCACCGGACCCCTACGAGCAGTACTTC; CDR3: CASSPDPYEQYF
length: 14; V: TRBV6-1; J: TRBJ2-7; size: many; D: .; DNA: TGTGCCAGCGCCGGAGGTTTCGAGTCCTACGAGCAGTACTTC; CDR3: CASAGGFESYEQYF
length: 14; V: TRBV5-4; J: TRBJ2-5; size: few; D: TRBD2; DNA: TGTGCCAGCATGAGCGGGAAGGGACGAGAGACCCAGTACTTC; CDR3: CASMSGKGRETQYF
length: 16; V: TRBV7-9; J: TRBJ2-3; size: .; D: .; DNA: TGTGCCAGCAGCTTAGCGCCGGGACTTTCCACAGATACGCAGTATTTT; CDR3: CASSLAPGLSTDTQYF
length: 14; V: TRBV5-6; J: TRBJ1-1; size: .; D: TRBD1; DNA: TGTGCCAGCAGCTTTCCGACAGGGGATTCTGAAGCTTTCTTT; CDR3: CASSFPTGDSEAFF
length: 16; V: TRBV2; J: TRBJ2-5; size: many; D: TRBD1; DNA: TGTGCCAGCAGTAAAATACCCGGGACAGGGGAAGAGACCCAGTACTTC; CDR3: CASSKIPGTGEETQYF
length: 11; V: TRBV2; J: TRBJ2-3; size: many; D: .; DNA: TGTGCCAGCAGTGAGACCTGGGGGCAGTATTTT; CDR3: CASSETWGQYF
length: 13; V: TRBV7-2; J: TRBJ2-3; size: few; D: .; DNA: TGTGCCAGCAGCTCCGACCCGAAACAGACGCAGTATTTT; CDR3: CASSSDPKQTQYF